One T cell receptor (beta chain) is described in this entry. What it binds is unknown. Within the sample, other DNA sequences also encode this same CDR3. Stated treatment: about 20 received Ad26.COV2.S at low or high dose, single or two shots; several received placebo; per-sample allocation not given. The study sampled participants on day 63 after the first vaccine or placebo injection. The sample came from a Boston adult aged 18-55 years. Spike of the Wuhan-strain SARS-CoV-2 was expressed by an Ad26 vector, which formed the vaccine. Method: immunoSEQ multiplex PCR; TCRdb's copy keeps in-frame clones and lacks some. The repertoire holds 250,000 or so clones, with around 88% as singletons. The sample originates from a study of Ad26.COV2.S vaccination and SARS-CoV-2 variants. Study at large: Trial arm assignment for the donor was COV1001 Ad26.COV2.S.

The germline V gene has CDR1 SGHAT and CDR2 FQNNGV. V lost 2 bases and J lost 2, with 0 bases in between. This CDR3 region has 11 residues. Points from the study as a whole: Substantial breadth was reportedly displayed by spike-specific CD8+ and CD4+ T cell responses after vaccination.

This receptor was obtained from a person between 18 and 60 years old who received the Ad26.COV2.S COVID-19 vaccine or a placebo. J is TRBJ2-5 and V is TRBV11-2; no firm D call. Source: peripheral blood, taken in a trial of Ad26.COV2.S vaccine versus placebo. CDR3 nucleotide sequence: TGTGCCAGCAGCTTACAAGAGACCCAGTACTTC. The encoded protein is CASSLQETQYF.